This entry lists 24 T cell receptor beta chains sequenced from one sample in a study of CD8 T cells in ankylosing spondylitis. Each CDR3 protein gets one entry after TCRdb re-called the 5' RACE reads with MiXCR. The sample comprises roughly 200,000 distinct CDR3 sequences, 10% to 15% of which are singletons, and 15% to 20% rests with the top ten. Material for sequencing was blood, either unsorted or a sorted T cell fraction (not recorded which). These receptors all stem from a male donor with ankylosing spondylitis or in good health (not recorded which).

The chain uses TRBV20-1 and TRBJ2-1; D possibly matches TRBD1 or TRBD2 (5 bases each). Trimming removed 3 bases at V and 4 bases at J, with 13 bases between. The CDR3 runs to 14 residues. CDR1 and CDR2 from the germline V gene are DFQATT and SNEGSKA (reference sequence). In nucleotides, the CDR3 is TGCAGTGCTAGGTCGGGGACCCCTTACAATGAGCAGTTCTTC. Translating it yields CSARSGTPYNEQFF.

This clonotype has a handful of counts. The V and J genes are TRBV4-1 and TRBJ2-7; D may correspond to TRBD1 or TRBD2 (6 bases each). The CDR3 is made up of 16 amino acids. V dropped 0 bases and J dropped 5 bases, with 17 bases sitting between them. The V gene's germline CDR1 is MGHRA and CDR2 YSYEKL. The CDR3 is CASSQDSWGAGDEQYF. CDR3 sequence (DNA): TGCGCCAGCAGCCAAGATTCGTGGGGGGCGGGCGACGAGCAGTACTTC.

This chain uses TRBV6-1 with TRBJ2-2; D not resolved. Germline V lookup: CDR1 MNHNS, CDR2 SASEGT. CDR3 length: 10 amino acids. V dropped 5 bases and J dropped 5 bases, with 0 bases sitting between them. The CDR3 DNA reads as TGTGCCAGCAGTACCGGGGAGCTGTTTTTT. Translation: CASSTGELFF.

The DNA for the CDR3 is TGCAGTGCTAGGTCGGACAGGGGTCTTTCCTACGAGCAGTACTTC. Protein product: CSARSDRGLSYEQYF. The V and J genes are TRBV20-1 and TRBJ2-7; 9 bases are shared with TRBD1. The CDR3 is 15 amino acids. V lost 3 bases to trimming and J lost 1 base; unmatched junction nucleotides: 7. Germline-derived CDR1 and CDR2 are DFQATT and SNEGSKA (reference sequence).

This clonotype has just a few counts. The V and J genes are TRBV12-3 or TRBV12-4 and TRBJ2-3; TRBD2 matches at 7 bases. With V trimmed by 5 bases and J by 5 bases, 4 bases remained unmatched. The CDR3 spans 13 residues. The CDR3 region is CASSALAGDTQYF. CDR3 DNA: TGTGCCAGCAGTGCCTTAGCGGGAGATACGCAGTATTTT.

This clonotype has only a few counts. V gene TRBV30 combines with J gene TRBJ2-7; D unclear. Trimming shortened V by 7 bases and J by 0 bases, and 13 bases separated the two germline ends. CDR3 length: 13 amino acids. Germline V gene sequence: CDR1 GTSNPN, CDR2 SVGIG (reference sequence). The CDR3 DNA sequence: TGTGCCTACCATCCTTCTAGCTCCTACGAGCAGTACTTC. It translates to CAYHPSSSYEQYF.

CDR3 DNA sequence: TGCGCCAGCAGCCAAGACTCGGGGGCCTACGAGCAGTACTTC. It is translated as CASSQDSGAYEQYF. The chain has TRBV4-1 and TRBJ2-7, with D possibly matching TRBD2 (6 bases). The CDR3 runs to 14 residues. V was shortened by 0 bases and J by 2 bases, with 8 bases between the two germline ends. Germline loops: CDR1 MGHRA, CDR2 YSYEKL.

The chain couples TRBV7-9 to TRBJ2-3; a possible D gene is TRBD2 (7 bases). Germline V gene sequence: CDR1 SEHNR, CDR2 FQNEAQ (reference sequence). The CDR3 runs to 11 residues. Trimming took off 11 bases at V and 7 bases at J, with 13 bases between the two ends. The CDR3: CALRGAYTQYF. In nucleotides, the CDR3 is TGTGCCCTCCGGGGGGCATATACGCAGTATTTT.

There are a few counts of this clonotype. This rearrangement joins TRBV5-1 to TRBJ1-1; D is unclear. CDR1 SGHRS and CDR2 YFSETQ come from the germline V gene. Trimming stripped 3 bases from V and 8 bases from J, with 14 bases between. This CDR3 contains 13 residues. This CDR3 reads CASSSSNAREAFF. The CDR3 nucleotides are TGCGCCAGCAGCTCGTCTAACGCTAGAGAAGCTTTCTTT.

In this sample, this clonotype turned up many times. The chain couples TRBV6-5 to TRBJ2-7; D call uncertain. V was clipped by 6 bases and J by 6 bases, with 9 bases between them. The germline CDR1 and CDR2 sequences are MNHEY and SVGAGI. The CDR3 spans 11 residues. The CDR3 here is CASRLGREQYF. The CDR3 DNA follows: TGTGCCAGCAGGTTGGGCCGCGAGCAGTACTTC.

The chain's CDR3 is CAWSPGLAGVNEQFF. CDR3 DNA: TGTGCCTGGAGTCCCGGACTAGCGGGAGTCAATGAGCAGTTCTTC. The chain carries TRBV30 and TRBJ2-1; the match to TRBD2 covers 13 bases. There are 15 residues in the CDR3. The V gene end was trimmed by 2 bases and the J gene end by 6 bases; junction bases not matched to a gene: 4. Per the germline V gene, CDR1 is GTSNPN and CDR2 is SVGIG (reference sequence).

As concerns this clonotype: One end of the junction varies from germline; a read error may be responsible. The chain uses TRBV12-3 or TRBV12-4 and TRBJ1-1; D possibly corresponds to TRBD1 (5 bases). The CDR3 totals 15 residues. The CDR3 bases are TGTGCCAGCAATAATCGGGGTGGGTTGGACACTGAAGCTCTCTTT. This translates into CASNNRGGLDTEALF.

The rearrangement joins TRBV19 to TRBJ2-1, with unresolved D. The CDR3 is made up of 15 amino acids. The V end lost 1 base, the J end lost 1 base, and 8 bases lay between the germline ends. In germline, CDR1 is LNHDA, CDR2 SQIVND (reference sequence). The CDR3 loop reads CASSIVGPSYNEQFF. For the CDR3, the DNA is TGTGCCAGTAGTATAGTGGGTCCTTCCTACAATGAGCAGTTCTTC.

The sample holds many counts of this clonotype. The J gene is TRBJ2-1, the V gene TRBV24-1; the D is unclear. Trimming removed 0 bases from V and 11 bases from J, with 10 bases in between. From germline, CDR1 is KGHDR and CDR2 SFDVKD. CDR3 size: 13 residues. CDR3 DNA sequence: TGTGCCACCAGTGATTTGAGGTCAGGCCAGCAGTTCTTC. It codes for CATSDLRSGQQFF.

The chain has TRBV11-2 and TRBJ2-1, with D uncertain. CDR1 SGHAT and CDR2 FQNNGV come from the germline V gene. The germline V and J ends were trimmed by 5 bases and 0 bases, with 14 bases remaining between them. The CDR3 extends over 16 amino acids. This CDR3 reads CASSGVSERSYNEQFF. The CDR3 DNA is TGTGCCAGCAGCGGAGTTTCGGAACGCTCCTACAATGAGCAGTTCTTC.

V and J are TRBV27 and TRBJ1-2; D perhaps matches TRBD1 (5 bases). V gave up 6 bases and J gave up 3 bases, with 20 bases separating them. Germline lookup yields CDR1 MNHEY and CDR2 SMNVEV (reference sequence). CDR3 size: 16 residues. The CDR3 is CASSAERGAEYYGYTF. CDR3 nucleotide sequence: TGTGCCAGCAGCGCCGAGCGAGGGGCGGAGTACTATGGCTACACCTTC.

This clonotype came up a few times. The V call is TRBV5-1, the J call TRBJ1-1; maybe TRBD1 (5 bases). Germline CDR1 SGHRS, CDR2 YFSETQ. The CDR3 is 15 residues long. V was shortened by 2 bases and J by 3 bases, with 14 bases between the two germline ends. CDR3 sequence (DNA): TGCGCCAGCAGCTTCCACCGGGACGGCTACACTGAAGCTTTCTTT. Its translation: CASSFHRDGYTEAFF.

J is TRBJ2-5 and V is TRBV6-5; 9 bases align to TRBD2. Germline-derived CDR1 and CDR2 are MNHEY and SVGAGI. The CDR3 extends over 16 amino acids. Trimming removed 0 bases from V and 2 bases from J; junction bases left unmatched: 4. The CDR3 coding sequence is TGTGCCAGCAGTTACTCCATAGCGGGAGAGCAAGAGACCCAGTACTTC. Amino acids: CASSYSIAGEQETQYF.

This rearrangement joins TRBV5-1 to TRBJ1-1; D gene unclear. This CDR3 contains 14 residues. Germline V CDR1 and CDR2: SGHRS, YFSETQ. V was pared by 4 bases and J by 4 bases, with 14 bases between. The CDR3 protein is CASSTRDRRTEAFF. The CDR3 bases are TGCGCCAGCAGCACCCGAGACCGACGCACTGAAGCTTTCTTT.

In this sample, this clonotype turned up a few times. The gene calls are TRBV6-2 or TRBV6-3 and TRBJ1-2, with D possibly matching TRBD1 (6 bases). The CDR3 is 14 residues long. Looked up from germline, CDR1 is MNHEY and CDR2 is SVGEGT. V lost 7 bases to trimming and J lost 8 bases, with 20 bases between them. The CDR3 protein is CASNHFTTTGGYTF. CDR3 in DNA: TGTGCCAGCAATCACTTTACCACGACAGGCGGCTACACCTTC.

This clonotype was recorded a few times. The chain joins TRBV5-5 to TRBJ1-2, with D uncertain. Germline V gene lookup returns CDR1 SGHKS and CDR2 YYEKEE (reference sequence). The germline V and J ends were trimmed by 3 bases and 8 bases, with 20 bases remaining between them. This CDR3 spans 15 amino acids. The CDR3 is CASSSTMGVREGYTF. Here the CDR3 DNA reads TGTGCCAGCAGCTCTACCATGGGAGTTAGGGAAGGCTACACCTTC. Complete variable domain (other parts from reference TRBV5-5 and TRBJ1-2): DAGVTQSPTHLIKTRGQQVTLRCSPISGHKSVSWYQQVLGQGPQFIFQYYEKEERGRGNFPDRFSARQFPNYSSELNVNALLLGDSALYLCASSSTMGVREGYTFGSGTRLTVV.

This clonotype came up a few times. The gene calls are TRBV5-1 and TRBJ2-7; D could derive from TRBD1 or TRBD2 (6 bases each). This CDR3 spans 13 amino acids. In germline, CDR1 is SGHRS, CDR2 YFSETQ. The ends were cut back, 1 base at V and 5 bases at J, with 10 bases in the middle. This chain's CDR3 is CASSLIGGNEQYF. DNA of the CDR3: TGCGCCAGCAGCTTGATAGGGGGGAACGAGCAGTACTTC.

CDR3 loop: CASRDAGRAEGEQFF. The CDR3 DNA sequence: TGTGCCAGCAGGGACGCGGGGAGGGCCGAGGGTGAGCAGTTCTTC. This rearrangement joins TRBV12-3 or TRBV12-4 to TRBJ2-1, with 7 positions matching TRBD2. CDR3 length equals 15 residues. V dropped 6 bases and J dropped 9; count of bases not matched to a gene: 14.

The chain employs TRBV15 and TRBJ1-6; D gene unclear. Germline V CDR1 and CDR2: LNHNV, YYDKDF (reference sequence). CDR3 size: 14 residues. The V and J ends lost 1 base and 6 bases respectively, with 7 bases between them. For the CDR3, the DNA is TGTGCCACCAGCAGAGTGGACCTTAATTCACCCCTCCACTTT. Protein product: CATSRVDLNSPLHF.